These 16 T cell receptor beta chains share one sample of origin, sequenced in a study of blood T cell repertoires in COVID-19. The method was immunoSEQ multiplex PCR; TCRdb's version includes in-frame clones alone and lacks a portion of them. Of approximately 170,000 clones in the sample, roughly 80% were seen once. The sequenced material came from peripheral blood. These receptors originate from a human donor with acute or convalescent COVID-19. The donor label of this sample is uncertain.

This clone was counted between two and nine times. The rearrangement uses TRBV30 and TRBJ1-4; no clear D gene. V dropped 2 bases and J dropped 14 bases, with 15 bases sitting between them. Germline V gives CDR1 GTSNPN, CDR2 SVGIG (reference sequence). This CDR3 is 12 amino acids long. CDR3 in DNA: TGTGCCTGGAGTCCCTTCAAGGGAGCCCTGTTTTTT. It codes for CAWSPFKGALFF.

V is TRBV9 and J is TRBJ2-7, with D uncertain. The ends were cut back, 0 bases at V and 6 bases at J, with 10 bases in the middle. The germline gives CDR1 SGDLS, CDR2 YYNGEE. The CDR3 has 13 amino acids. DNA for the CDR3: TGTGCCAGCAGCGTAGATCCGGGTCGCGAGCAGTACTTC. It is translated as CASSVDPGREQYF.

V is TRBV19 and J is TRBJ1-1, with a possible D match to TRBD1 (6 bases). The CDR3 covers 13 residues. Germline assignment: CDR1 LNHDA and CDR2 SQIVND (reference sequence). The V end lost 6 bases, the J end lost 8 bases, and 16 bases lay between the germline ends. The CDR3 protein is CASSPQGLVEAFF. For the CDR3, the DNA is TGTGCCAGTAGCCCCCAGGGGTTGGTAGAAGCTTTCTTT. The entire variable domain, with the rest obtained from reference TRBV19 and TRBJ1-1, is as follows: DGGITQSPKYLFRKEGQNVTLSCEQNLNHDAMYWYRQDPGQGLRLIYYSQIVNDFQKGDIAEGYSVSREKKESFPLTVTSAQKNPTAFYLCASSPQGLVEAFFGQGTRLTVV.

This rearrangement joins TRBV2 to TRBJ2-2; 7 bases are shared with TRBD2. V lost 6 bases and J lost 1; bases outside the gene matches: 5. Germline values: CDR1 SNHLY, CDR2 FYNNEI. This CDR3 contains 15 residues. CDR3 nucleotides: TGTGCCAGCAGAGGAGCGGGGCGGAACACCGGGGAGCTGTTTTTT. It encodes CASRGAGRNTGELFF.

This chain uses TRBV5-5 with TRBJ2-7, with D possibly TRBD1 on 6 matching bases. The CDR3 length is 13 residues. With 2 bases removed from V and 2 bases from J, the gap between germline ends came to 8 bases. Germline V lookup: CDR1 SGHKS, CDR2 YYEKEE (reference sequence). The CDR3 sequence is CASSFSGAYEQYF. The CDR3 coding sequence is TGTGCCAGCAGCTTCTCAGGGGCCTACGAGCAGTACTTC.

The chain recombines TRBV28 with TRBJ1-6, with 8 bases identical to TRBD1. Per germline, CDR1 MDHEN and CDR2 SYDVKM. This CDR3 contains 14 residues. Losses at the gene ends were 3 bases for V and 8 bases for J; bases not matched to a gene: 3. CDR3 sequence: CASSLGQAHSPLHF. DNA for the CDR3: TGTGCCAGCAGTTTGGGACAGGCTCATTCACCCCTCCACTTT.

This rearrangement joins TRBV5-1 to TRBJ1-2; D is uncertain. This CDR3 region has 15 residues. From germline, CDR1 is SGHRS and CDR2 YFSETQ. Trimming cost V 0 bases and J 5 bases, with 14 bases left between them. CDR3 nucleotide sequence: TGCGCCAGCAGCTTGGACCCGGGGAAGGAGTATGGCTACACCTTC. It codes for CASSLDPGKEYGYTF.

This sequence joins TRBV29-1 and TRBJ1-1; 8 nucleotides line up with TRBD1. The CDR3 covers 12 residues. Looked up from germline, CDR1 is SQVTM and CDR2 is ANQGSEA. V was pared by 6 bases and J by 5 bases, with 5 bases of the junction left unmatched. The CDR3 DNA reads TGCAGCGTCGGACAGGGCAAAACTGAAGCTTTCTTT. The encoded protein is CSVGQGKTEAFF.

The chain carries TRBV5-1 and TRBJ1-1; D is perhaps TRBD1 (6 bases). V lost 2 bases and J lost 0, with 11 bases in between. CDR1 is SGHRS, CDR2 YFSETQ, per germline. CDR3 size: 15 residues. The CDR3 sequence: CASSFLGGVNTEAFF. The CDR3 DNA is TGCGCCAGCAGCTTTCTAGGGGGGGTGAACACTGAAGCTTTCTTT.

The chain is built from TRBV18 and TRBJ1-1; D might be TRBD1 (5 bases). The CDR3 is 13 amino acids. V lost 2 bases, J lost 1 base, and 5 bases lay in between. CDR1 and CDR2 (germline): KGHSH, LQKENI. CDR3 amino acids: CASSPGQNTEAFF. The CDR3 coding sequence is TGTGCCAGCTCACCAGGACAGAACACTGAAGCTTTCTTT.

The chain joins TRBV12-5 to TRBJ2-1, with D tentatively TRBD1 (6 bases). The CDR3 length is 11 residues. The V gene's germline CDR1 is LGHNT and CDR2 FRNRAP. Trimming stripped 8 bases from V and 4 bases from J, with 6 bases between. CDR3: CASTGYNEQFF. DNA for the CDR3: TGTGCTAGTACAGGGTACAATGAGCAGTTCTTC.

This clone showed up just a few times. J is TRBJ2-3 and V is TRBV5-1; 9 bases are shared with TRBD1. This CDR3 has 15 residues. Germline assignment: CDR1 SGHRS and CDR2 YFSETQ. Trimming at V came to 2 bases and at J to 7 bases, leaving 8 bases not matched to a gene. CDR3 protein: CASSFEPGTGNTQYF. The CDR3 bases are TGCGCCAGCAGCTTTGAACCCGGGACAGGGAATACGCAGTATTTT.

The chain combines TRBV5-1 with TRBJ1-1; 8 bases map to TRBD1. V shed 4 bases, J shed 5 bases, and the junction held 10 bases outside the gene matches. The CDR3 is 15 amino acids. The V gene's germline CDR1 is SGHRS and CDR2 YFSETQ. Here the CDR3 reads CASSPTAGGRTEAFF. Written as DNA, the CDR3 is TGCGCCAGCAGCCCGACCGCAGGGGGCAGGACTGAAGCTTTCTTT.

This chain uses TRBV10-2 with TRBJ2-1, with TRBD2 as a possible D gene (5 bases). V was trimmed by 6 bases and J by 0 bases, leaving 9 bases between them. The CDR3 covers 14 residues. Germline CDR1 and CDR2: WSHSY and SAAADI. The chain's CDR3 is CASRARGSYNEQFF. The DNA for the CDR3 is TGCGCCAGCAGGGCCCGGGGCTCCTACAATGAGCAGTTCTTC.

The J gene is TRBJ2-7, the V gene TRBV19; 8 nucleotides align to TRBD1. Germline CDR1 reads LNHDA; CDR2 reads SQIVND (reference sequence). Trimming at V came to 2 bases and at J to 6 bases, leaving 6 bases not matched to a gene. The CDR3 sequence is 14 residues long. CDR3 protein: CASSIRTGLAEQYF. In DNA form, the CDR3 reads TGTGCCAGTAGTATAAGGACAGGGCTCGCCGAGCAGTACTTC.

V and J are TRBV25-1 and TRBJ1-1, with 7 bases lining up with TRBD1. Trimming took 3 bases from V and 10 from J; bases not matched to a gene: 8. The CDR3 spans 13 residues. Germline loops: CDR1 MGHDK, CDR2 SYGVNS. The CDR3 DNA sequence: TGTGCCAGCAGTGAGGGGACAGCCACCCGAGCTTTCTTT. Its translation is CASSEGTATRAFF. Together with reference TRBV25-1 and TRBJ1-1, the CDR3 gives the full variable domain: EADIYQTPRYLVIGTGKKITLECSQTMGHDKMYWYQQDPGMELHLIHYSYGVNSTEKGDLSSESTVSRIRTEHFPLTLESARPSHTSQYLCASSEGTATRAFFGQGTRLTVV.